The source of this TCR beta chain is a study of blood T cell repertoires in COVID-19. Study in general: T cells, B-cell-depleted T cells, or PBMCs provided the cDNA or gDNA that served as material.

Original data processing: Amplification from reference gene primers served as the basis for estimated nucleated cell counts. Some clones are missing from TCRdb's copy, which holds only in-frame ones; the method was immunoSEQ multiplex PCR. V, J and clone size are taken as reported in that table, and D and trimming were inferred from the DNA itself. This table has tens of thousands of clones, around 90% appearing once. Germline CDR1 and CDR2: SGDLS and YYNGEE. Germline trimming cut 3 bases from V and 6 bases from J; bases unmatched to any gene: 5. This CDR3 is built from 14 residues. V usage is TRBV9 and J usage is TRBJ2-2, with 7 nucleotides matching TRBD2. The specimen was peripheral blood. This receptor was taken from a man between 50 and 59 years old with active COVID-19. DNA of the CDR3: TGTGCCAGCAGCGCCGGGACTACGGCCGGGGAGCTGTTTTTT. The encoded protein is CASSAGTTAGELFF.